This TCR beta chain was obtained from a study of long-term antiretroviral therapy in people with HIV. The wider study: The earliest samples predate the 2015 immediate-ART recommendation by about a decade. Whole-study results and caveats: Specimens of blood were obtained during 2004 to 2017, possibly under older ART regimens. Within the repertoire, clones expanded before ART were dominant at all time points.

As for this clone: What it binds is not known.

There are 14 residues in the CDR3. Trimming shortened V by 3 bases and J by 4 bases, and 7 bases separated the two germline ends. Looked up from germline, CDR1 is MNHEY and CDR2 is SMNVEV (reference sequence). immunoSEQ v3.0 was run at survey level. This table comes from immunoSEQ multiplex PCR, and its TCRdb copy is limited to in-frame clones, with some not included. The repertoire holds about 20,000 clones, around three quarters seen once, with approximately 11% in the top ten. Among participants with HIV, every one received treatment in the United States. The TCR originated in a woman in her thirties or forties with HIV. This chain joins TRBV27 and TRBJ1-6; D might be TRBD1 (5 bases). Specimen: unsorted PBMCs, collected 0.2 years after starting antiretroviral therapy. In DNA, the CDR3 is TGTGCCAGCAGTTTGGGGCCGTATAATTCACCCCTCCACTTT. Its translation is CASSLGPYNSPLHF.